Below, 18 T cell receptor beta chains from the same sample are listed, as sequenced in a study of OX40 agonist ivuxolimab in advanced cancers. TCRdb's copy holds only in-frame clones and misses some; the assay was immunoSEQ multiplex PCR. Of some 99,000 clones listed, approximately 93% are singletons. The material sequenced was CD4+ or CD8+ T cells sorted from blood, taken in a trial of the OX40 agonist ivuxolimab. All receptors come from an adult with an advanced solid tumor such as melanoma, head and neck, liver or kidney cancer.

This chain links TRBV5-4 with TRBJ1-2; 12 bases line up with TRBD1. The V gene end was trimmed by 2 bases and the J gene end by 3 bases; junction bases not matched to a gene: 5. This CDR3 region has 16 residues. Germline CDR1 and CDR2: SGHNT and YYREEE (reference sequence). CDR3 region: CASSLGGTGGYYGYTF. CDR3 nucleotides: TGTGCCAGCAGCTTAGGTGGGACAGGGGGCTACTATGGCTACACCTTC. Based on the CDR3 plus reference TRBV5-4 and TRBJ1-2, the full variable domain is ETGVTQSPTHLIKTRGQQVTLRCSSQSGHNTVSWYQQALGQGPQFIFQYYREEENGRGNFPPRFSGLQFPNYSSELNVNALELDDSALYLCASSLGGTGGYYGYTFGSGTRLTVV.

As to this clone: Other DNA sequences of this sample code for an identical CDR3. This rearrangement joins TRBV5-1 to TRBJ1-5, with 7 bases lining up with TRBD1. The CDR3 has 14 residues. J gave up 2 bases and V 1 base, and 0 bases lay outside the gene matches. Per the germline V gene, CDR1 is SGHRS and CDR2 is YFSETQ. CDR3 sequence (DNA): TGCGCCAGCAGCTTGACAGGGGGCAATCAGCCCCAGCATTTT. Translated: CASSLTGGNQPQHF.

V usage is TRBV28 and J usage is TRBJ2-2, with D tentatively TRBD2 (5 bases). Looked up from germline, CDR1 is MDHEN and CDR2 is SYDVKM. The V and J ends lost 1 base and 3 bases respectively, with 12 bases between them. The CDR3 consists of 16 residues. The CDR3 loop is CASSLSGNLHTGELFF. The CDR3 coding sequence is TGTGCCAGCAGTTTATCCGGGAATCTGCACACCGGGGAGCTGTTTTTT. Variable domain in full (rest from reference TRBV28 and TRBJ2-2): DVKVTQSSRYLVKRTGEKVFLECVQDMDHENMFWYRQDPGLGLRLIYFSYDVKMKEKGDIPEGYSVSREKKERFSLILESASTNQTSMYLCASSLSGNLHTGELFFGEGSRLTVL.

This clone was observed a few times. This rearrangement joins TRBV20-1 to TRBJ1-1; possible D gene TRBD1, 6 bases. The CDR3 is 11 amino acids. Per germline, CDR1 DFQATT and CDR2 SNEGSKA (reference sequence). V lost 6 bases to trimming and J lost 7 bases, with 12 bases between them. CDR3 DNA: TGCAGTGCAACCAGGGGAAATGAAGCTTTCTTT. Its translation is CSATRGNEAFF.

The chain links TRBV27 to TRBJ2-1, with D tentatively TRBD2 (6 bases). V lost 5 bases to trimming and J lost 4 bases, with 27 bases between them. The CDR3 runs to 19 residues. Germline V lookup: CDR1 MNHEY, CDR2 SMNVEV (reference sequence). The CDR3 DNA follows: TGTGCCAGCAGTCCGGATCGGGCGGCCAAGCGGGCGATTTACAATGAGCAGTTCTTC. Encoded protein: CASSPDRAAKRAIYNEQFF.

The chain employs TRBV20-1 and TRBJ2-2, with D unclear. Germline CDR1 is DFQATT and CDR2 is SNEGSKA (reference sequence). The CDR3 contains 11 residues. The CDR3 protein is CSGLDTGELFF. The CDR3 DNA sequence: TGCAGCGGGCTAGATACCGGGGAGCTGTTTTTT.

This chain links TRBV5-1 with TRBJ2-1; D is perhaps TRBD1 or TRBD2 (6 bases each). Trimming pared 5 bases from V and 6 bases from J, leaving 12 bases between. The germline V gene encodes CDR1 SGHRS and CDR2 YFSETQ. This CDR3 spans 13 amino acids. CDR3 residues: CASREGGTNEQFF. Written as DNA, the CDR3 is TGCGCCAGCAGGGAGGGGGGCACCAATGAGCAGTTCTTC.

The rearrangement uses TRBV4-1 and TRBJ1-5; no reliable D call. Germline loops: CDR1 MGHRA, CDR2 YSYEKL. Deletions cut 0 bases from V and 2 bases from J, with 14 bases between. The CDR3 consists of 17 residues. CDR3 DNA sequence: TGCGCCAGCAGCCAAGATACCGGGAACCAGGGCAATCAGCCCCAGCATTTT. Its translation: CASSQDTGNQGNQPQHF.

The rearrangement links TRBV5-6 to TRBJ1-6; 7 nucleotides align to TRBD1. Germline V lookup: CDR1 SGHDT, CDR2 YYEEEE. The V segment lost 0 bases and the J segment 8 bases; nucleotides outside the gene matches: 5. There are 15 residues in the CDR3. CDR3 loop: CASSLGGQTYSPLHF. CDR3 DNA: TGTGCCAGCAGCTTGGGGGGACAGACATATTCACCCCTCCACTTT.

The genes are TRBV21-1 and TRBJ1-4; TRBD1, the table's D call, was not compared with the DNA. TRBV21-1 has pseudogene status. CDR3 length: 14 amino acids. DNA of the CDR3: TGTGCCAGCCCCATGACAGGGGTTTGTGAAAAACTGTTTTTT. Translating gives CASPMTGVCEKLFF.

This rearrangement joins TRBV4-1 to TRBJ1-2, with D perhaps TRBD1 (5 bases). Looked up from germline, CDR1 is MGHRA and CDR2 is YSYEKL. This CDR3 is built from 17 residues. The V end was cut by 1 base, the J end by 0 bases, with 15 bases between. This CDR3 reads CASSQAETESANYGYTF. CDR3 bases: TGCGCCAGCAGCCAAGCAGAGACAGAATCAGCTAACTATGGCTACACCTTC.

The V gene is TRBV19, the J gene TRBJ2-3; tentatively, D is TRBD2 (6 bases). This CDR3 is 17 amino acids long. The V gene's germline CDR1 is LNHDA and CDR2 SQIVND (reference sequence). The V and J ends lost 5 bases and 4 bases respectively, with 22 bases between them. The chain's CDR3 is CASSAARPSAAADTQYF. CDR3 DNA: TGTGCCAGTAGTGCGGCGCGTCCTAGCGCAGCGGCAGATACGCAGTATTTT.

The chain combines TRBV7-9 with TRBJ2-3, with no clear D. The CDR3 has 15 amino acids. CDR1 is SEHNR and CDR2 is FQNEAQ in the germline V gene (reference sequence). Trimming took off 1 base at V and 0 bases at J, with 8 bases between the two ends. The CDR3 DNA reads TGTGCCAGCAGCTTAGTGCCGTTAAGCACAGATACGCAGTATTTT. It is translated as CASSLVPLSTDTQYF.

The chain uses TRBV2 and TRBJ2-5, with D possibly TRBD1 on 6 matching bases. This CDR3 spans 12 amino acids. V was shortened by 5 bases and J by 5 bases, with 9 bases between the two germline ends. Germline V gene lookup returns CDR1 SNHLY and CDR2 FYNNEI. The CDR3, as DNA: TGTGCCAGCAGTCTTCAGGGGGAGACCCAGTACTTC. It specifies CASSLQGETQYF.

This chain joins TRBV7-2 and TRBJ2-7; D gene unclear. Germline loops: CDR1 SGHTA, CDR2 FQGNSA. Between the trimmed V and J ends, which lost 2 bases and 2 bases, there was a span of 4 bases. CDR3 size: 12 residues. For the CDR3, the DNA is TGTGCCAGCAGCTTAACCACCTACGAGCAGTACTTC. Amino acid sequence: CASSLTTYEQYF.

The rearrangement uses TRBV2 and TRBJ2-7; the match to TRBD1 covers 7 bases. Trimming cost V 7 bases and J 5 bases; bases outside gene matches: 8. Germline V lookup: CDR1 SNHLY, CDR2 FYNNEI. The CDR3 totals 13 residues. This CDR3 reads CASKGDSHHEQYF. In nucleotides, the CDR3 is TGTGCCAGCAAGGGGGACAGCCACCACGAGCAGTACTTC.

This chain joins TRBV27 and TRBJ1-1, with a tentative D call TRBD1 (6 bases). CDR1 and CDR2 from the germline V gene are MNHEY and SMNVEV (reference sequence). The CDR3 length is 14 residues. Trimming shortened V by 5 bases and J by 3 bases, and 13 bases separated the two germline ends. The DNA of the CDR3 is TGTGCCAGCAGTGCCCTACAGGGCCACACTGAAGCTTTCTTT. Amino acid sequence: CASSALQGHTEAFF.

V is TRBV5-1 and J is TRBJ2-1; 8 bases are shared with TRBD2. CDR1 is SGHRS, CDR2 YFSETQ, per germline. V was pared by 4 bases and J by 1 base, with 4 bases of the junction left unmatched. CDR3 length: 15 amino acids. For the CDR3, the DNA is TGCGCCAGCAGCCAGCGGGAGAGGTCCTACAATGAGCAGTTCTTC. As protein: CASSQRERSYNEQFF.